This TCR beta chain is from a study of blood T cell repertoires in COVID-19. About the research overall: Samples came from the United States, Italy and Spain, spanning acute and convalescent COVID-19.

Repertoires were generated with immunoSEQ multiplex PCR, while TCRdb's copy carries only in-frame clones and drops some. The data contain 150,000 to 200,000 clones, around 82% of them seen just once; the ten biggest clones take up roughly 6.4%. The clonotype originates from a woman aged 35 to 49 with COVID-19, enrolled during active disease. Sequenced: peripheral blood.

The CDR3 reads CASSRRAGGETQYF. CDR3 nucleotides: TGTGCCAGCAGTCGGAGGGCGGGAGGGGAGACCCAGTACTTC. The chain joins TRBV25-1 to TRBJ2-5; 9 positions agree with TRBD2. The CDR3 runs to 14 residues. Germline lookup yields CDR1 MGHDK and CDR2 SYGVNS. J gave up 5 bases and V 5 bases, and 6 bases lay outside the gene matches.